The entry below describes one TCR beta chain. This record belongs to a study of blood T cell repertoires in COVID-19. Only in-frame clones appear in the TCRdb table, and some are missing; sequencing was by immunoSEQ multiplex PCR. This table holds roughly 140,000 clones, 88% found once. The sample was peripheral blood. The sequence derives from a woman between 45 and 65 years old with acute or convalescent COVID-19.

The CDR3 region has the DNA TGTGCCAGCAGTTACGACAGGAACTATGGCTACACCTTC. Its translation is CASSYDRNYGYTF. J is TRBJ1-2 and V is TRBV12-3 or TRBV12-4; possible D gene TRBD1, 6 bases. There are 13 residues in the CDR3. Trimming removed 4 bases from V and 2 bases from J, with 8 bases in between.